This TCR beta chain was sequenced during a study of patients and donors after allogeneic stem cell transplantation. Trimming pared 5 bases from V and 7 bases from J, leaving 12 bases between. The CDR3 contains 13 residues. CDR1 and CDR2 (germline): SGHVS, FQNEAQ. MiXCR, applied by TCRdb to the RT-PCR reads, yields one record per CDR3 protein. The sample has about 110,000 distinct CDR3 sequences; around 35% are singletons. This clonotype was detected only a few times. The sequence derives from a human donor who was either an allogeneic HSCT recipient or a stem cell or donor lymphocyte infusion donor (not recorded which). It is not recorded whose cells these are; they may come from a transplant donor. The sequenced material came from blood, either unsorted or a sorted T cell fraction (not recorded which). The chain links TRBV7-8 to TRBJ1-5; D remains ambiguous. The CDR3 nucleotides read TGTGCCAGCAGCCGAGAACCGGGACAGCCCCAGCATTTT. Translation gives CASSREPGQPQHF. Full variable domain (rest looked up from reference TRBV7-8 and TRBJ1-5): GAGVSQSPRYKVAKRGQDVALRCDPISGHVSLFWYQQALGQGPEFLTYFQNEAQLDKSGLPSDRFFAERPEGSVSTLKIQRTQQEDSAVYLCASSREPGQPQHFGDGTRLSIL.